Following are 5 T cell receptor beta chains from one sample sequenced in a study of T cells in localized non-small cell lung cancer. Profiling relied on immunoSEQ multiplex PCR, and the TCRdb table lists in-frame clones only, not all of them. The data contain about 41,000 clones, approximately 80% of them singletons. Sequences were derived from PBMCs, sampled before any cancer treatment. These receptors were collected from a man aged 35-75 years with stage II lung adenocarcinoma.

The chain joins TRBV19 to TRBJ2-1; D perhaps matches TRBD1 (6 bases). Per germline, CDR1 LNHDA and CDR2 SQIVND (reference sequence). CDR3 length: 13 residues. Trimming pared 3 bases from V and 8 bases from J, leaving 11 bases between. The CDR3 DNA sequence: TGTGCCAGTAGTATTCTGGGGGCGGATGAGCAGTTCTTC. Amino acid sequence: CASSILGADEQFF.

This clone was found once. The chain carries TRBV7-8 and TRBJ2-3; D assignment may be TRBD1 or TRBD2 (6 bases each). V was shortened by 2 bases and J by 8 bases, with 14 bases between the two germline ends. Germline V gene sequence: CDR1 SGHVS, CDR2 FQNEAQ. This CDR3 has 14 residues. The CDR3 region has the DNA TGTGCCAGCAGCTTACGGGGGCGGGATGGTACGCAGTATTTT. This codes for CASSLRGRDGTQYF.

The CDR3 protein is CASSVAGNDAGYTF. The CDR3 nucleotides are TGTGCCAGCAGCGTAGCAGGGAACGACGCTGGCTACACCTTC. The chain carries TRBV9 and TRBJ1-2, with D possibly matching TRBD1 (5 bases). Looked up from germline, CDR1 is SGDLS and CDR2 is YYNGEE. The CDR3 is made up of 14 amino acids. The V end was cut by 0 bases, the J end by 7 bases, with 13 bases between.

The chain recombines TRBV4-2 with TRBJ2-3, with a tentative D call TRBD1 (6 bases). Per germline, CDR1 LGHNA and CDR2 YNFKEQ. The CDR3 covers 15 residues. V was pared by 0 bases and J by 6 bases, with 13 bases between. CDR3 DNA sequence: TGTGCCAGCAGCCAAGATCCAACAGGGACCGATACGCAGTATTTT. This gives the protein CASSQDPTGTDTQYF.

The genes are TRBV7-6 and TRBJ2-1; weak D call: TRBD2 (5 bases). CDR3 size: 17 residues. V shed 5 bases and J shed 0 bases, with 17 bases lying between them. From germline, CDR1 is SGHVS and CDR2 FNYEAQ. This chain's CDR3 is CASSPSGKTSSYNEQFF. CDR3 in DNA: TGTGCCAGCAGCCCGTCCGGGAAGACAAGCTCCTACAATGAGCAGTTCTTC.